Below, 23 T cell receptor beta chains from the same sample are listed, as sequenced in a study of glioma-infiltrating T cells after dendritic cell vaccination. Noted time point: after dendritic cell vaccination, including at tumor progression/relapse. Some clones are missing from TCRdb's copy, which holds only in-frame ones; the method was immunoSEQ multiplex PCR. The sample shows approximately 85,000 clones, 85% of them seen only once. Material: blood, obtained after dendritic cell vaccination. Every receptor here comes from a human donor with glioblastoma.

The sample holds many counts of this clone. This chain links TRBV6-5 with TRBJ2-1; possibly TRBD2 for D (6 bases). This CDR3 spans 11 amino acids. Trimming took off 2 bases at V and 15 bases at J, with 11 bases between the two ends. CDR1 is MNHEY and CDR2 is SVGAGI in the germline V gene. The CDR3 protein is CASSYGTLMFF. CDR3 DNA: TGTGCCAGCAGTTACGGGACTTTGATGTTCTTC.

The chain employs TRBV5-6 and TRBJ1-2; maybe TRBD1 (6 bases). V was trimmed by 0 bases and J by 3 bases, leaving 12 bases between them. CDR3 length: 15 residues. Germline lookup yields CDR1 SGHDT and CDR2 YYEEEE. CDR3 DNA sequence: TGTGCCAGCAGCTTGGGACCGGGGGGCGACTATGGCTACACCTTC. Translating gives CASSLGPGGDYGYTF.

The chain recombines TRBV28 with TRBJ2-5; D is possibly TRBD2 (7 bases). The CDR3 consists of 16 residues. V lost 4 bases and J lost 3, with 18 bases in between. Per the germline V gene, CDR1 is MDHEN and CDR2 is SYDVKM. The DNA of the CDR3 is TGTGCCAGCAGTTCCCCCAATCGGGGGGCAGAAGAGACCCAGTACTTC. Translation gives CASSSPNRGAEETQYF.

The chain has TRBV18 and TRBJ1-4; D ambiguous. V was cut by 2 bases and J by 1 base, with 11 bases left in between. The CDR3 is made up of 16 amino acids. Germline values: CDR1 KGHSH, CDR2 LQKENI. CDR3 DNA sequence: TGTGCCAGCTCACCATTTCGACACAGAACTAATGAAAAACTGTTTTTT. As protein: CASSPFRHRTNEKLFF. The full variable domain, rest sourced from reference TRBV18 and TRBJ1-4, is NAGVMQNPRHLVRRRGQEARLRCSPMKGHSHVYWYRQLPEEGLKFMVYLQKENIIDESGMPKERFSAEFPKEGPSILRIQQVVRGDSAAYFCASSPFRHRTNEKLFFGSGTQLSVL.

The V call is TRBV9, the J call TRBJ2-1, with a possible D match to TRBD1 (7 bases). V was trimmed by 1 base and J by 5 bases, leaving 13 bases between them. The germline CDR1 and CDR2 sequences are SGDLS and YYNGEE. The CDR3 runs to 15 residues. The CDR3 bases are TGTGCCAGCAGCGTAAGGGGGGACAGAAACAATGAGCAGTTCTTC. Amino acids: CASSVRGDRNNEQFF.

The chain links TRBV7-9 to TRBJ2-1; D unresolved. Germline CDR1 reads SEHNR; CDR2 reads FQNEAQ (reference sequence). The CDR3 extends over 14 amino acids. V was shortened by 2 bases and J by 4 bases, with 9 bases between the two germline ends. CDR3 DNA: TGTGCCAGCAGCTTACCTCTCGAGTACAATGAGCAGTTCTTC. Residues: CASSLPLEYNEQFF.

The CDR3 spells CASSYLATRGNSPLHF. For the CDR3, the DNA is TGTGCCAGCAGCTACCTCGCGACCCGGGGTAATTCACCCCTCCACTTT. The chain uses TRBV7-2 and TRBJ1-6; no reliable D call. This CDR3 comprises 16 residues. Germline V CDR1 and CDR2: SGHTA, FQGNSA. V lost 4 bases and J 6 bases, leaving 16 bases between the germline ends.

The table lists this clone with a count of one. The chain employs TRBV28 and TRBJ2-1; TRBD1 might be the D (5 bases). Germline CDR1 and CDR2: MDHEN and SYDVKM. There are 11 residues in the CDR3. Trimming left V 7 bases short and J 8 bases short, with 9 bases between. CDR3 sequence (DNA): TGTGCCAGCACCAGCAGGGATGAGCAGTTCTTC. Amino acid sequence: CASTSRDEQFF.

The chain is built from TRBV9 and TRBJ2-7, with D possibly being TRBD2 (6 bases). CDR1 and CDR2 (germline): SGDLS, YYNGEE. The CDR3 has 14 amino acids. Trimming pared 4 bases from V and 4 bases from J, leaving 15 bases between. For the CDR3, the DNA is TGTGCCAGCAGCACCGCGGGGCGGGCATACGAGCAGTACTTC. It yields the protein CASSTAGRAYEQYF.

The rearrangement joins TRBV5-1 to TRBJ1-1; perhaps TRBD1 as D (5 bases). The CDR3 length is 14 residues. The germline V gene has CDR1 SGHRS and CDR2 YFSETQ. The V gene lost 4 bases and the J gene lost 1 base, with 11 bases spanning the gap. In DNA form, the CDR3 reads TGCGCCAGCAGCCTGGCGGGGGGGAACACTGAAGCTTTCTTT. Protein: CASSLAGGNTEAFF.

The CDR3 coding sequence is TGTGCCAGCAGCTTAGACAGGTTCCAAGAGACCCAGTACTTC. Translating it yields CASSLDRFQETQYF. J is TRBJ2-5 and V is TRBV2, with D perhaps matching TRBD1 (6 bases). The V gene's germline CDR1 is SNHLY and CDR2 FYNNEI. Trimming took off 6 bases at V and 1 base at J, with 12 bases between the two ends. CDR3 length equals 14 residues.

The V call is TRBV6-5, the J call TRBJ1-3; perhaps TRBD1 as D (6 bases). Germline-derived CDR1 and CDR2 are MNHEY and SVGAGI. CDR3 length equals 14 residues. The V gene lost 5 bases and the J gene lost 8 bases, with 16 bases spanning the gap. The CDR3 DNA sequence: TGTGCCAGCAGTCCCAGAGGACAGTTTGACACCATATATTTT. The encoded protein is CASSPRGQFDTIYF.

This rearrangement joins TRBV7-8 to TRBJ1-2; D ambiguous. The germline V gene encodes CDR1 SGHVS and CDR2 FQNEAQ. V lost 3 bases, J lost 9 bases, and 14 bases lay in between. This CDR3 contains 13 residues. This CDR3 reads CASSFDSTGRYTF. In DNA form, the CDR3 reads TGTGCCAGCAGCTTTGATAGTACTGGTCGCTACACCTTC.

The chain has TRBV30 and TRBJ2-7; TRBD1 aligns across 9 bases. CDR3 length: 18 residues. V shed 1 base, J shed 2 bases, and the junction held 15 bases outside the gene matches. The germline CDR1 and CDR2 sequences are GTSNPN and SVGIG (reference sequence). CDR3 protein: CAWSDPHTLRDRAYEQYF. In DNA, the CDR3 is TGTGCCTGGAGTGACCCCCACACCCTCCGGGACAGGGCCTACGAGCAGTACTTC.

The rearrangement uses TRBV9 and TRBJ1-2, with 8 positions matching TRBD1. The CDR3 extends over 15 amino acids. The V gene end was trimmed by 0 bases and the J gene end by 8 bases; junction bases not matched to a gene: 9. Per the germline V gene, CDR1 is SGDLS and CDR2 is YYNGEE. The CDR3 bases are TGTGCCAGCAGCGTAGCGGTCGGACAGGGTTTCGGCTACACCTTC. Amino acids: CASSVAVGQGFGYTF.

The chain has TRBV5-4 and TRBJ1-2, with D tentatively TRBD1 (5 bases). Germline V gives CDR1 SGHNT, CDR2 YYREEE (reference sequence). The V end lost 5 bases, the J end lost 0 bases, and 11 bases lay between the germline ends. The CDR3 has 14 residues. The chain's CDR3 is CASSSGPPNYGYTF. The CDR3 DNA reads TGTGCCAGCAGTTCAGGGCCGCCTAACTATGGCTACACCTTC.

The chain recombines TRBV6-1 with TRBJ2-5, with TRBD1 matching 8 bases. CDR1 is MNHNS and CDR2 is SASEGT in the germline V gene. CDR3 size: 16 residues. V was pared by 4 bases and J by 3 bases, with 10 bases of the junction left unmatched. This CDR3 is CASSGGDRPPEETQYF. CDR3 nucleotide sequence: TGTGCCAGCAGTGGCGGGGACAGGCCCCCCGAAGAGACCCAGTACTTC.

DNA for the CDR3: TGTGCCAGCAGTTTACTAAGACAGCTATATGGCTACACCTTC. Its protein is CASSLLRQLYGYTF. V usage is TRBV28 and J usage is TRBJ1-2; perhaps TRBD1 as D (5 bases). This CDR3 is 14 amino acids long. Trimming shortened V by 2 bases and J by 5 bases, and 12 bases separated the two germline ends. Germline CDR1 and CDR2: MDHEN and SYDVKM.

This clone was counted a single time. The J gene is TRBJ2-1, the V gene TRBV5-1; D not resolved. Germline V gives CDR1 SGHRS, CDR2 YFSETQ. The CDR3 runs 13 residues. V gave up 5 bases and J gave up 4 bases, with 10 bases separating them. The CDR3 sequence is CASRPEQYNEQFF. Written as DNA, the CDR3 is TGCGCCAGCAGACCAGAACAGTACAATGAGCAGTTCTTC.

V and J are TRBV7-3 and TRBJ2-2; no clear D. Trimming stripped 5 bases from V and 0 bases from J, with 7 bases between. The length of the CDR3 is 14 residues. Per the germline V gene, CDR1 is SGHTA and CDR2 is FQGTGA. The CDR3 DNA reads TGTGCCAGCAGCCCCCGTCCGAACACCGGGGAGCTGTTTTTT. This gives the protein CASSPRPNTGELFF.

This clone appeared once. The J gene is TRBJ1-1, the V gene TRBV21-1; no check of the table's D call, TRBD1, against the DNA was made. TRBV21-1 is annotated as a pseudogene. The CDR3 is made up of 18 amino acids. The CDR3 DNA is TGTGCCAGCAGCAAAACCCCTACTGGACAGGAGTGGAGCACTGAAGCTTTCTTT. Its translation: CASSKTPTGQEWSTEAFF.

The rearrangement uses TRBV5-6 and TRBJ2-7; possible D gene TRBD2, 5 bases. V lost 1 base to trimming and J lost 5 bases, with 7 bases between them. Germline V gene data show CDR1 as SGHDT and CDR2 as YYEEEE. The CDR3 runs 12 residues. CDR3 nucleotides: TGTGCCAGCAGCTTGTACGGGGACGAGCAGTACTTC. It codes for CASSLYGDEQYF. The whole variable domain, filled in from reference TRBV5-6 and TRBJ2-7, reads DAGVTQSPTHLIKTRGQQVTLRCSPKSGHDTVSWYQQALGQGPQFIFQYYEEEERQRGNFPDRFSGHQFPNYSSELNVNALLLGDSALYLCASSLYGDEQYFGPGTRLTVT.

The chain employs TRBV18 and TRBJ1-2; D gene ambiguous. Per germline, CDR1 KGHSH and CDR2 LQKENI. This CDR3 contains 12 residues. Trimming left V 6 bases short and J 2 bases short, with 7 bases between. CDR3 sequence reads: CASSMANYGYTF. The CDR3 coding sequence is TGTGCCAGCTCTATGGCCAACTATGGCTACACCTTC.